A selection of T cell receptor beta chains follows, all from one sample in a study of blood T cell repertoires in COVID-19. Profiled with immunoSEQ multiplex PCR; TCRdb holds only in-frame clones, not every one. Seen here are roughly 140,000 clones, about 88% observed once, and the top ten hold more than 2%. The sequenced sample was peripheral blood. The origin of the receptors is a woman aged 70 to 79 with acute or convalescent COVID-19. The CDR3 runs from the conserved cysteine through the conserved F or W. D genes are given only for firm matches. Clone size is not always given. Where it is, it says once, few, many or a class for expanded clones.

abundance	d_gene	j_gene	v_gene	CDR3aa	CDR3nt
-	TRBD1	TRBJ2-6	TRBV5-1	CASSRTGPLSGANVLTF	TGCGCCAGCAGTAGGACAGGGCCCCTCTCTGGGGCCAACGTCCTGACTTTC
once	-	TRBJ2-2	TRBV7-2	CASSLAARNTGELFF	TGTGCCAGCAGCTTAGCGGCCAGAAACACCGGGGAGCTGTTTTTT
-	TRBD1	TRBJ2-2	TRBV6-7	CASSYPNVVLDPDRAGTGELFF	TGTGCCAGCAGTTACCCTAATGTCGTTCTCGATCCAGACAGGGCCGGAACCGGGGAGCTGTTTTTT
-	-	TRBJ1-5	TRBV27	CASSLRATGRASNQPQHF	TGTGCCAGCAGTTTACGGGCCACAGGGAGGGCTAGCAATCAGCCCCAGCATTTT
-	TRBD1	TRBJ2-2	TRBV5-1	CASSNAGTGVTGELFF	TGCGCCAGCAGCAATGCGGGGACAGGGGTTACCGGGGAGCTGTTTTTT
-	TRBD1	TRBJ2-4	TRBV2	CASVGTGRNIQYF	TGTGCCAGCGTTGGGACAGGGAGGAACATTCAGTACTTC
-	-	TRBJ1-2	TRBV19	CASRVRGYYGYTF	TGTGCCAGTAGAGTGAGAGGGTACTATGGCTACACCTTC
-	-	TRBJ1-2	TRBV9	CASSVEGGANYGYTF	TGTGCCAGCAGCGTAGAAGGGGGTGCTAACTATGGCTACACCTTC
-	TRBD1	TRBJ1-1	TRBV6-1	CASSALPPTGAMNTEAFF	TGTGCCAGCAGTGCGTTACCCCCCACAGGGGCAATGAACACTGAAGCTTTCTTT
-	-	TRBJ2-7	TRBV10-3	CAISDSGISYEQYF	TGTGCCATCAGTGATAGCGGCATCTCCTACGAGCAGTACTTC
-	-	TRBJ2-3	TRBV19	CASSDSRGPLTDTQYF	TGTGCCAGTAGTGACAGCAGGGGACCCCTCACAGATACGCAGTATTTT
once	-	TRBJ2-2	TRBV12-3/TRBV12-4	CASHAGWAGELFF	TGTGCCAGCCACGCGGGGTGGGCCGGGGAGCTGTTTTTT
once	TRBD1	TRBJ2-7	TRBV30	CAWSRSRTGGQEQYF	TGTGCCTGGAGTCGATCCCGGACAGGGGGACAGGAGCAGTACTTC
-	-	TRBJ2-2	TRBV28	CASSRGQNRNTGELFF	TGTGCCAGCAGCCGCGGACAAAACAGAAACACCGGGGAGCTGTTTTTT
-	-	TRBJ1-2	TRBV28	CASSLGGVPTGNYGYTF	TGTGCCAGCAGTCTTGGTGGAGTGCCAACAGGGAACTATGGCTACACCTTC
-	-	TRBJ1-5	TRBV21-1	CAAIDGGQGANQPQHF	TGTGCCGCCATTGACGGAGGACAGGGGGCAAATCAGCCCCAGCATTTT
-	-	TRBJ2-2	TRBV6-5	CASTAGRPNTGELFF	TGTGCCAGCACCGCGGGACGGCCGAACACCGGGGAGCTGTTTTTT
-	TRBD1	TRBJ1-2	TRBV12-3/TRBV12-4	CASSWGQGGYTF	TGTGCCAGCAGTTGGGGACAGGGAGGCTACACCTTC
-	TRBD2	TRBJ2-1	TRBV11-2	CASSSRSQRGRYNEQFF	TGTGCCAGCAGCTCCCGGTCCCAGCGGGGAAGGTACAATGAGCAGTTCTTC
-	-	TRBJ1-1	TRBV7-2	CASSLGSGQMNTEAFF	TGTGCCAGCAGCTTAGGAAGCGGACAGATGAACACTGAAGCTTTCTTT
-	TRBD1	TRBJ2-1	TRBV5-6	CASRVTGGSYNEQFF	TGTGCCAGCAGAGTGACAGGGGGCTCCTACAATGAGCAGTTCTTC
-	-	TRBJ1-1	TRBV7-2	CASSLGGGWWTEAFF	TGTGCCAGCAGCTTAGGGGGGGGCTGGTGGACTGAAGCTTTCTTT
-	-	TRBJ1-1	TRBV4-2	CASSPQLNTEAFF	TGTGCCAGCAGCCCCCAGTTGAACACTGAAGCTTTCTTT
-	TRBD1	TRBJ1-2	TRBV7-2	CASSSFGQVNYGYTF	TGTGCCAGCAGCTCCTTCGGACAGGTTAACTATGGCTACACCTTC
-	TRBD1	TRBJ1-6	TRBV18	CASSRDSRDSPLHF	TGTGCCAGCTCACGGGACAGTAGGGATTCACCCCTCCACTTT
-	-	TRBJ2-1	TRBV7-6	CASSLFASGSYNEQFF	TGTGCCAGCAGCTTATTCGCCTCGGGCTCCTACAATGAGCAGTTCTTC
-	-	TRBJ2-3	TRBV6-2/TRBV6-3	CASSYWRASTDTQYF	TGTGCCAGCAGTTATTGGAGGGCTAGCACAGATACGCAGTATTTT
-	-	TRBJ2-5	TRBV6-5	CASSWITRGETQYF	TGTGCCAGCAGCTGGATTACACGGGGAGAGACCCAGTACTTC
once	TRBD1	TRBJ1-1	TRBV4-1	CASSQKPGGRTEAFF	TGCGCCAGCAGCCAAAAACCAGGGGGGAGAACTGAAGCTTTCTTT
-	TRBD1	TRBJ1-1	TRBV12-3/TRBV12-4	CASRATGGTEAFF	TGTGCCAGCAGGGCAACAGGGGGCACTGAAGCTTTCTTT
-	-	TRBJ1-1	TRBV29-1	CSVYDRLSEAFF	TGCAGCGTTTATGACAGGTTATCTGAAGCTTTCTTT
-	-	TRBJ1-5	TRBV4-3	CASSQDSSQPQHF	TGCGCCAGCAGCCAGGACAGCAGTCAGCCCCAGCATTTT
-	-	TRBJ2-1	TRBV19	CASSTQNSPHNEQFF	TGTGCCAGTAGTACACAGAATAGTCCTCACAATGAGCAGTTCTTC
once	-	TRBJ2-1	TRBV4-1	CASFGGKAYNEQFF	TGCGCCAGCTTCGGCGGGAAGGCCTACAATGAGCAGTTCTTC
-	-	TRBJ1-5	TRBV7-2	CASSLEQGMKPQHF	TGTGCCAGCAGCTTAGAACAGGGAATGAAGCCCCAGCATTTT
-	-	TRBJ2-6	TRBV3-1/TRBV3-2	CASSPRFDRIGANVLTF	TGTGCCAGCAGCCCAAGATTCGACAGAATTGGGGCCAACGTCCTGACTTTC
once	-	TRBJ2-5	TRBV7-3	CASSPGQQETQYF	TGTGCCAGCAGCCCGGGACAACAAGAGACCCAGTACTTC
-	-	TRBJ1-2	TRBV20-1	CSASNSRLWSYTF	TGCAGTGCTAGTAATTCCAGGCTGTGGAGCTACACCTTC
-	-	TRBJ2-1	TRBV5-4	CASSLGYFQGSHEQFF	TGTGCCAGCAGCTTGGGATATTTTCAGGGGAGCCATGAGCAGTTCTTC
-	-	TRBJ1-6	TRBV5-1	CASSLAEVSNSPLHF	TGCGCCAGCAGCTTGGCCGAGGTTTCTAATTCACCCCTCCACTTT
-	-	TRBJ2-7	TRBV13	CASSLGYLPYEQYF	TGTGCCAGCAGCTTAGGATACCTACCCTACGAGCAGTACTTC
-	TRBD1	TRBJ1-3	TRBV6-5	CATETGGNTIYF	TGTGCCACAGAGACAGGGGGAAACACCATATATTTT
-	-	TRBJ2-3	TRBV1	CTSSRGELPTVTDTQYF	TGCACCAGCAGCCGGGGGGAACTCCCTACAGTGACAGATACGCAGTATTTT
-	-	TRBJ1-1	TRBV7-9	CASSLSGRTNTEAFF	TGTGCCAGCAGCTTATCAGGGAGGACGAACACTGAAGCTTTCTTT
-	-	TRBJ1-3	TRBV9	CASSPGIGNTIYF	TGTGCCAGCAGCCCGGGGATAGGAAACACCATATATTTT
-	TRBD1	TRBJ2-1	TRBV5-5	CASSSQGGNEQFF	TGTGCCAGCAGCTCACAGGGGGGCAATGAGCAGTTCTTC
few	TRBD1	TRBJ1-2	TRBV6-1	CASSEAGRGKDNYGYTF	TGTGCCAGCAGTGAAGCGGGCAGGGGGAAGGATAACTATGGCTACACCTTC
-	TRBD1	TRBJ1-1	TRBV6-5	CASSPDRGMNTEAFF	TGTGCCAGCAGCCCGGACAGGGGTATGAACACTGAAGCTTTCTTT
-	TRBD1	TRBJ1-2	TRBV28	CASSSPPGQNYGYTF	TGTGCCAGCAGTTCTCCTCCGGGACAGAACTATGGCTACACCTTC
-	TRBD1	TRBJ1-5	TRBV7-2	CASSLRQGGSNQPQHF	TGTGCCAGCAGCTTAAGACAGGGTGGTAGCAATCAGCCCCAGCATTTT
-	-	TRBJ1-2	TRBV7-9	CASSLRMGGGYTF	TGTGCCAGCAGCCTCCGAATGGGGGGGGGCTACACCTTC
-	TRBD1	TRBJ2-2	TRBV12-3/TRBV12-4	CAIDRVNTGELFF	TGTGCCATCGACAGGGTGAACACCGGGGAGCTGTTTTTT
-	-	TRBJ1-1	TRBV27	CASSPQQGSTEAFF	TGTGCCAGCAGTCCACAACAGGGAAGCACTGAAGCTTTCTTT
-	TRBD1	TRBJ2-5	TRBV5-1	CASSSSGGQETQYF	TGCGCCAGCAGCTCTTCAGGGGGACAAGAGACCCAGTACTTC
-	TRBD1	TRBJ1-1	TRBV29-1	CSVGQGNTEAFF	TGCAGCGTTGGACAGGGGAACACTGAAGCTTTCTTT
-	-	TRBJ2-1	TRBV5-6	CASSLEARRLYNEQFF	TGTGCCAGCAGCTTGGAGGCTAGGCGTCTCTACAATGAGCAGTTCTTC
-	TRBD1	TRBJ2-6	TRBV2	CASRLRTGAGANVLTF	TGTGCCAGCAGGCTAAGGACAGGGGCTGGGGCCAACGTCCTGACTTTC
-	TRBD1	TRBJ1-3	TRBV9	CASSARTGYNTIYF	TGTGCCAGCAGCGCCCGGACAGGGTACAACACCATATATTTT
-	TRBD2	TRBJ2-3	TRBV6-6	CASSFSGTTTDTQYF	TGTGCCAGCAGTTTCTCCGGGACTACCACAGATACGCAGTATTTT
-	-	TRBJ1-1	TRBV7-2	CASSLGQHRTEAFF	TGTGCCAGCAGCCTAGGACAGCACAGGACTGAAGCTTTCTTT